The 13 T cell receptor beta chains in this list originate from one sample, sequenced in a study of shared clonotypes between healthy human individuals. Assay used: immunoSEQ multiplex PCR; TCRdb lists only in-frame clones, some missing. Here the sample spans 600,000 or so clones, 90% to 95% being singletons. Naive CD8 cells comprised CD45RO-negative, CCR7-positively selected cells, excluding terminally differentiated effector memory CD45RA+ cells. The source material was naive CD8+ T cells sorted from blood. Source of these receptors: a woman in her 30s in good health.

This rearrangement joins TRBV7-9 to TRBJ2-5; D perhaps matches TRBD2 (6 bases). Per germline, CDR1 SEHNR and CDR2 FQNEAQ (reference sequence). The V end lost 4 bases, the J end lost 2 bases, and 14 bases lay between the germline ends. The CDR3 is made up of 15 amino acids. CDR3: CASSSSSGEQETQYF. The CDR3 nucleotides read TGTGCCAGCAGCTCCTCATCGGGGGAGCAAGAGACCCAGTACTTC.

The CDR3 is CASSWGAPTSYEQYF. The CDR3 nucleotides read TGTGCCAGCAGTTGGGGGGCCCCAACCTCCTACGAGCAGTACTTC. This sequence joins TRBV27 and TRBJ2-7; D might be TRBD1 or TRBD2, each matching 6 bases. With 4 bases removed from V and 0 bases from J, the gap between germline ends came to 13 bases. The CDR3 covers 15 residues. The germline gives CDR1 MNHEY, CDR2 SMNVEV (reference sequence).

This clone was counted once. The rearrangement joins TRBV13 to TRBJ2-7; 12 nucleotides align to TRBD2. J was trimmed by 2 bases and V by 8 bases; bases with no gene match: 1. The CDR3 spans 13 residues. The germline gives CDR1 PRHDT, CDR2 FYEKMQ (reference sequence). CDR3 in amino acids: CASRTSGAYEQYF. The CDR3 nucleotides read TGTGCCAGCCGGACTAGCGGGGCCTACGAGCAGTACTTC.

As regards this clone: This sample includes further DNA sequences coding for the same CDR3. The chain links TRBV2 to TRBJ1-1; D is undetermined. Germline CDR1 SNHLY, CDR2 FYNNEI. The CDR3 covers 11 residues. The V end was cut by 9 bases, the J end by 4 bases, with 9 bases between. The CDR3 DNA follows: TGTGCCAGTAGACGCGGCACTGAAGCTTTCTTT. Its translation: CASRRGTEAFF.

The chain employs TRBV5-4 and TRBJ2-1, with D possibly called TRBD1 or TRBD2 (5 bases each). V gave up 4 bases and J gave up 2 bases, with 13 bases separating them. From germline, CDR1 is SGHNT and CDR2 YYREEE (reference sequence). This CDR3 has 15 residues. The CDR3 sequence is CASSAGTVAYNEQFF. CDR3 nucleotides: TGTGCCAGCAGCGCCGGGACGGTGGCCTACAATGAGCAGTTCTTC.

The gene calls are TRBV5-6 and TRBJ2-3; D unclear. CDR1 SGHDT and CDR2 YYEEEE come from the germline V gene. V lost 0 bases and J 5 bases, leaving 10 bases between the germline ends. This CDR3 region has 14 residues. The chain's CDR3 is CASSLAVGLDTQYF. The CDR3 DNA is TGTGCCAGCAGCTTGGCCGTGGGTTTAGATACGCAGTATTTT.

The J gene is TRBJ2-2, the V gene TRBV9, with D unclear. The V end lost 0 bases, the J end lost 6 bases, and 6 bases lay between the germline ends. There are 13 residues in the CDR3. The germline V gene has CDR1 SGDLS and CDR2 YYNGEE. The CDR3 DNA follows: TGTGCCAGCAGCGTAGATGTCCCCGGGGAGCTGTTTTTT. This gives the protein CASSVDVPGELFF.

A single count supports this clone. The chain recombines TRBV27 with TRBJ2-1, with D maybe TRBD2 (5 bases). With 3 bases removed from V and 9 bases from J, the gap between germline ends came to 15 bases. This CDR3 spans 14 amino acids. Germline lookup yields CDR1 MNHEY and CDR2 SMNVEV (reference sequence). The DNA of the CDR3 is TGTGCCAGCAGTTTCGAAATAGCGACGGGTGAGCAGTTCTTC. Translating it yields CASSFEIATGEQFF.

This chain links TRBV5-5 with TRBJ1-1; a possible D gene is TRBD1 (6 bases). CDR3 length equals 13 residues. Trimming took off 5 bases at V and 9 bases at J, with 17 bases between the two ends. Looked up from germline, CDR1 is SGHKS and CDR2 is YYEKEE (reference sequence). This CDR3 reads CASRPARGAKAFF. The CDR3 bases are TGTGCCAGCAGGCCCGCTAGGGGGGCGAAAGCTTTCTTT.

V gene TRBV6-5 combines with J gene TRBJ1-1; unclear D gene. CDR3 length: 15 residues. The V gene lost 0 bases and the J gene lost 1 base, with 9 bases spanning the gap. Germline V gene lookup returns CDR1 MNHEY and CDR2 SVGAGI. The CDR3 reads CASSYSGSTNTEAFF. The CDR3, as DNA: TGTGCCAGCAGTTACTCGGGTTCTACGAACACTGAAGCTTTCTTT.

This rearrangement joins TRBV9 to TRBJ1-4, with 9 nucleotides matching TRBD1. The CDR3 consists of 15 residues. In germline, CDR1 is SGDLS, CDR2 YYNGEE. The V and J ends lost 4 bases and 7 bases, in that order; junction bases with no gene match: 8. This chain's CDR3 is CASSPGTGRGEKLFF. CDR3 bases: TGTGCCAGCAGCCCCGGGACAGGGCGGGGTGAAAAACTGTTTTTT.

The V gene is TRBV18, the J gene TRBJ2-7, with TRBD2 as a possible D gene (6 bases). Germline lookup yields CDR1 KGHSH and CDR2 LQKENI. This CDR3 contains 16 residues. Trimming cost V 0 bases and J 2 bases, with 14 bases left between them. Here the CDR3 reads CASSPPVASVPYEQYF. The CDR3 DNA reads TGTGCCAGCTCACCACCGGTGGCTAGCGTACCCTACGAGCAGTACTTC.

This chain joins TRBV7-6 and TRBJ2-5, with D uncertain. CDR1 and CDR2 (germline): SGHVS, FNYEAQ. The germline V and J ends were trimmed by 5 bases and 4 bases, with 17 bases remaining between them. This CDR3 has 15 residues. The CDR3 reads CASSPEDPGRETQYF. In nucleotides, the CDR3 is TGTGCCAGCAGCCCAGAGGACCCGGGCCGAGAGACCCAGTACTTC.